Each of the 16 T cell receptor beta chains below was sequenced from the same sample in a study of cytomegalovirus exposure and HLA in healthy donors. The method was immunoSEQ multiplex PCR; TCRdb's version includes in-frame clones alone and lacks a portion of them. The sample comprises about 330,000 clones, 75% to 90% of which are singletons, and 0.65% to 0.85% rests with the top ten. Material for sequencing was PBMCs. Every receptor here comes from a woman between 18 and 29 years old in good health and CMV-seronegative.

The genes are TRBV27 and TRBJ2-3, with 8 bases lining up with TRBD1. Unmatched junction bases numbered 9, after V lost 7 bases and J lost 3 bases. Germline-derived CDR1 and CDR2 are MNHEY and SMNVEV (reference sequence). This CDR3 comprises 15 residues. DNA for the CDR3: TGTGCCAGCAATAGTGGACAGGGAAGAACAGATACGCAGTATTTT. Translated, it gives CASNSGQGRTDTQYF.

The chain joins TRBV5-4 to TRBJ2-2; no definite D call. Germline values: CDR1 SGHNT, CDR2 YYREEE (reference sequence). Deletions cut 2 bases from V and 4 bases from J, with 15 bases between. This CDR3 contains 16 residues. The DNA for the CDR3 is TGTGCCAGCAGCTTCCTAGGTGAACGCGGCACCGGGGAGCTGTTTTTT. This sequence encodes CASSFLGERGTGELFF.

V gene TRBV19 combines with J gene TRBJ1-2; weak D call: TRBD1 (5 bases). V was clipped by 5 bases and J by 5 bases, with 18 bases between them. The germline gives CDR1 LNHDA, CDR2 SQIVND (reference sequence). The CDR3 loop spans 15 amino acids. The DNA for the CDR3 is TGTGCCAGTAGTCCCGGAGCAGGGTTTTTATATGGCTACACCTTC. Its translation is CASSPGAGFLYGYTF.

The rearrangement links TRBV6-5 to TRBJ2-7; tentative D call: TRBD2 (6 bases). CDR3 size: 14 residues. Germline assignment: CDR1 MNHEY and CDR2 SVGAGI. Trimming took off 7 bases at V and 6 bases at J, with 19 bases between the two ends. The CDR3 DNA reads TGTGCCAGCACACCGGAGGGCGGTGGGGTCGAGCAGTACTTC. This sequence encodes CASTPEGGGVEQYF.

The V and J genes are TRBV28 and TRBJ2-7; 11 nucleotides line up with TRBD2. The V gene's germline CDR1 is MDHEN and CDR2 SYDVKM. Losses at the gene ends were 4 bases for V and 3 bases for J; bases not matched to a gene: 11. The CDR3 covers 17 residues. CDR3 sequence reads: CASSYVLAGVGNYEQYF. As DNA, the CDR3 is TGTGCCAGCAGTTACGTACTAGCGGGAGTGGGGAACTACGAGCAGTACTTC.

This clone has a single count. In DNA, the CDR3 is TGTGCCACCAGCAGAGATGGCGGGGGCCCCTACAATGAGCAGTTCTTC. Translated, it gives CATSRDGGGPYNEQFF. The rearrangement uses TRBV15 and TRBJ2-1, with D possibly being TRBD2 (7 bases). This CDR3 has 16 residues. The germline CDR1 and CDR2 sequences are LNHNV and YYDKDF (reference sequence). V was shortened by 0 bases and J by 2 bases, with 11 bases between the two germline ends.

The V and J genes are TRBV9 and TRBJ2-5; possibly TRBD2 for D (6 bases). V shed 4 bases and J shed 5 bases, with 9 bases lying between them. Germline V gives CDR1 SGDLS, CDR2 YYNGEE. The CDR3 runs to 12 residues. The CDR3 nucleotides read TGTGCCAGCAGCACTGGGGGGGAGACCCAGTACTTC. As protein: CASSTGGETQYF.

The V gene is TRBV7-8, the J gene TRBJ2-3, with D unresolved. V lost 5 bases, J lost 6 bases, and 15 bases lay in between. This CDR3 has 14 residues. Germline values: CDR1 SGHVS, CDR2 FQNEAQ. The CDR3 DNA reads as TGTGCCAGCAGCACCCACCCGGTCGGGGATACGCAGTATTTT. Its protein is CASSTHPVGDTQYF.

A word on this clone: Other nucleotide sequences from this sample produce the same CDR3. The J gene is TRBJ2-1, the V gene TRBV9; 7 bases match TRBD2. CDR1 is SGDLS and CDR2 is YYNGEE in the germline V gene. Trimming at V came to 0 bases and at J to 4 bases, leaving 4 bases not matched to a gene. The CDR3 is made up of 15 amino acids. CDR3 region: CASSVGLAGYNEQFF. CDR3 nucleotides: TGTGCCAGCAGCGTAGGACTAGCTGGGTACAATGAGCAGTTCTTC.

CDR3 nucleotide sequence: TGTGCCAGCAGTTTTCTAGCGGGAGGAACCGGGGAGCTGTTTTTT. This codes for CASSFLAGGTGELFF. The rearrangement links TRBV28 to TRBJ2-2, with 11 bases matching TRBD2. CDR1 is MDHEN, CDR2 SYDVKM, per germline. J was trimmed by 5 bases and V by 3 bases; bases with no gene match: 2. The CDR3 runs 15 residues.

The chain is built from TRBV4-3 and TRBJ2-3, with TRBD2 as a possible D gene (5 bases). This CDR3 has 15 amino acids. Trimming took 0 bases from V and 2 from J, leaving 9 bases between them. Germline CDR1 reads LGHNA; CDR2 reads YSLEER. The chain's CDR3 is CASSQEEDFTDTQYF. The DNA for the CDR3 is TGCGCCAGCAGCCAAGAAGAGGACTTCACAGATACGCAGTATTTT.

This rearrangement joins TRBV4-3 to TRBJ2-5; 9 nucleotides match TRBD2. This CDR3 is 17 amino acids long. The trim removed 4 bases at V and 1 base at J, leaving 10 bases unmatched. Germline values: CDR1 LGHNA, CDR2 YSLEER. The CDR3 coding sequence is TGCGCCAGCAGCCTTACTTTGGCGGGAGGGATCCAAGAGACCCAGTACTTC. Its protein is CASSLTLAGGIQETQYF.

Here the CDR3 reads CASSLVGGTSGRSHPTQYF. In DNA form, the CDR3 reads TGTGCCAGCAGCTTAGTAGGTGGGACTAGCGGGAGGTCCCACCCTACGCAGTATTTT. The chain carries TRBV7-2 and TRBJ2-3; TRBD2 matches at 15 bases. Germline CDR1 is SGHTA and CDR2 is FQGNSA. Trimming removed 1 base from V and 8 bases from J; junction bases left unmatched: 13. This CDR3 region has 19 residues.

CDR3 coding DNA: TGTGCCACCAGCAGAGGGCCCAATGAGCAGTTCTTC. Its translation is CATSRGPNEQFF. The J gene is TRBJ2-1, the V gene TRBV15, with no clear D. V gave up 1 base and J gave up 6 bases, with 4 bases separating them. Germline CDR1 is LNHNV and CDR2 is YYDKDF (reference sequence). This CDR3 region has 12 residues. Combining the CDR3 with reference TRBV15 and TRBJ2-1 gives the whole variable domain DAMVIQNPRYQVTQFGKPVTLSCSQTLNHNVMYWYQQKSSQAPKLLFHYYDKDFNNEADTPDNFQSRRPNTSFCFLDIRSPGLGDTAMYLCATSRGPNEQFFGPGTRLTVL.

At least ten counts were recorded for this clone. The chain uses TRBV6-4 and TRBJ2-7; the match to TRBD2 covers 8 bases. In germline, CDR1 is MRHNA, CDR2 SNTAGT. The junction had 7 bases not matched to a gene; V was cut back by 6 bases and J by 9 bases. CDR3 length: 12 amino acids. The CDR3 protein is CASRAGELGQYF. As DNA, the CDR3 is TGTGCCAGCAGAGCGGGAGAGCTCGGGCAGTACTTC.

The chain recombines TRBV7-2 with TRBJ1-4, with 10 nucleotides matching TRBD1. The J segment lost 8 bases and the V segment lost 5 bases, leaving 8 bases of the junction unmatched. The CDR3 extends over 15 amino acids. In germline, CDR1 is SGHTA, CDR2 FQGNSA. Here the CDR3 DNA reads TGTGCCAGCAGCCCGAGGACAGGGGGAGAGGAAAAACTGTTTTTT. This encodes CASSPRTGGEEKLFF.